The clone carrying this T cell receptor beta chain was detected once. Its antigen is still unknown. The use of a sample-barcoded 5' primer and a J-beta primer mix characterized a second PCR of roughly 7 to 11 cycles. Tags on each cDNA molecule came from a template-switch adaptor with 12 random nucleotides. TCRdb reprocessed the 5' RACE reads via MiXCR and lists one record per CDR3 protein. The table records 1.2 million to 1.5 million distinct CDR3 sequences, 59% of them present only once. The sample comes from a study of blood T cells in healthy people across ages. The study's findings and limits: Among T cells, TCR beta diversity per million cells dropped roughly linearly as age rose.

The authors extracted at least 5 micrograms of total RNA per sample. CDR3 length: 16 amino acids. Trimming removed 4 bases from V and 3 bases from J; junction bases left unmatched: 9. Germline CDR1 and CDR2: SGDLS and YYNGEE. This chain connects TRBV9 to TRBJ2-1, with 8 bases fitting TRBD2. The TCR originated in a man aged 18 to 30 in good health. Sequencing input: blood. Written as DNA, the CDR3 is TGTGCCAGCAGCCTCCAGACTAGCGCATACTACAATGAGCAGTTCTTC. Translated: CASSLQTSAYYNEQFF.